There are a few counts of the clone carrying this T cell receptor (beta chain). Primers used in a second PCR of about 6 to 11 cycles were a sample-barcoded 5' primer and a J-beta primer mix. TCRdb re-called the 5' RACE reads with MiXCR, one entry per CDR3 protein. The data show roughly 680,000 distinct CDR3 sequences, more than 45% seen once. This sample is drawn from a study of blood T cells in healthy people across ages. The sequence was obtained from a woman older than 75 in good health. Sequencing was carried out using blood.

CDR3 DNA sequence: TGTGCCAGCAGTTACGGGGACTCCGAGCAGTACTTC. Amino acids: CASSYGDSEQYF. The chain couples TRBV6-6 to TRBJ2-4; D is perhaps TRBD2 (6 bases). The J call may not be correct, given that the DNA end is closer to TRBJ2-7. The CDR3 is 12 amino acids. Germline V lookup: CDR1 MNHNY, CDR2 SVGAGI (reference sequence).